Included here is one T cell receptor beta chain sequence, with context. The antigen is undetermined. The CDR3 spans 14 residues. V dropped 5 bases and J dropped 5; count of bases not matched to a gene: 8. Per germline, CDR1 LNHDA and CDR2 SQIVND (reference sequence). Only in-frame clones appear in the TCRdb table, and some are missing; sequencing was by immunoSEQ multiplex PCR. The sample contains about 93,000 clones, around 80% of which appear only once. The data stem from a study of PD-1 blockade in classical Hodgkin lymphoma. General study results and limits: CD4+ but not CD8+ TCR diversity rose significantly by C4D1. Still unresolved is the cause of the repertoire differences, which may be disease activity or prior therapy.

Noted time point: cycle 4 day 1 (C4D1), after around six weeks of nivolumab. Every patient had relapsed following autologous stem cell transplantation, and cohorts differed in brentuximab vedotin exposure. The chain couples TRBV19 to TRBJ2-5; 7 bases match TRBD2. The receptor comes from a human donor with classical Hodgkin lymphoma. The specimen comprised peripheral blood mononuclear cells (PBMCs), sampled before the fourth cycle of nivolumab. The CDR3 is CASSPGGLRETQYF. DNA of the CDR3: TGTGCCAGTAGTCCGGGGGGACTGAGGGAGACCCAGTACTTC.